This passage covers 15 T cell receptor beta chains from one sample sequenced in a study of cytomegalovirus exposure and HLA in healthy donors. 60 Vbeta and 13 Jbeta primers were used in PCR. TCRdb's copy holds only in-frame clones and misses some; the assay was immunoSEQ multiplex PCR. This sample yields about 110,000 clones, of which about 12% are seen a single time; more than 15% belongs to the top ten. The material sequenced was PBMCs. These TCRs come from a man between 35 and 55 years old in good health and CMV-seropositive.

The J gene is TRBJ1-4, the V gene TRBV7-9; D not resolved. The CDR3 loop spans 16 amino acids. V gave up 1 base and J gave up 4 bases, with 13 bases separating them. CDR1 is SEHNR and CDR2 is FQNEAQ in the germline V gene (reference sequence). In DNA, the CDR3 is TGTGCCAGCAGCTTAGTTGTGCAGGCGATTAATGAAAAACTGTTTTTT. Translated, it gives CASSLVVQAINEKLFF.

The sample holds a few counts of this clone. The chain employs TRBV18 and TRBJ2-6; 7 nucleotides agree with TRBD1. Germline V CDR1 and CDR2: KGHSH, LQKENI. CDR3 size: 16 residues. Trimming removed 3 bases from V and 2 bases from J; junction bases left unmatched: 4. The CDR3 sequence is CASSPGRGPGANVLTF. As DNA, the CDR3 is TGTGCCAGCTCACCGGGTAGGGGGCCTGGGGCCAACGTCCTGACTTTC. The full variable domain, rest sourced from reference TRBV18 and TRBJ2-6, is NAGVMQNPRHLVRRRGQEARLRCSPMKGHSHVYWYRQLPEEGLKFMVYLQKENIIDESGMPKERFSAEFPKEGPSILRIQQVVRGDSAAYFCASSPGRGPGANVLTFGAGSRLTVL.

This clone was picked up a small number of times. The rearrangement links TRBV10-1 to TRBJ2-1; D unresolved. This CDR3 region has 16 residues. The V gene's germline CDR1 is WNHNN and CDR2 SYGVQD (reference sequence). Trimming removed 3 bases from V and 0 bases from J, with 12 bases in between. CDR3 nucleotide sequence: TGCGCCAGCAGTGATACCTACCCGAGCTCCTACAATGAGCAGTTCTTC. It codes for CASSDTYPSSYNEQFF.

The table lists this clone with a few counts. The gene calls are TRBV7-2 and TRBJ1-3, with unresolved D. CDR3 size: 14 residues. Per germline, CDR1 SGHTA and CDR2 FQGNSA. V lost 3 bases to trimming and J lost 2 bases, with 8 bases between them. The DNA for the CDR3 is TGTGCCAGCAGCTTCGGCCGGGCTGGAAACACCATATATTTT. Translation: CASSFGRAGNTIYF. The full variable domain, with the rest looked up from reference TRBV7-2 and TRBJ1-3, is GAGVSQSPSNKVTEKGKDVELRCDPISGHTALYWYRQSLGQGLEFLIYFQGNSAPDKSGLPSDRFSAERTGGSVSTLTIQRTQQEDSAVYLCASSFGRAGNTIYFGEGSWLTVV.

This clone has only a few counts. The V and J genes are TRBV4-1 and TRBJ2-1, with 9 bases matching TRBD1. Germline V lookup: CDR1 MGHRA, CDR2 YSYEKL. The CDR3 contains 15 residues. The V segment lost 4 bases and the J segment 3 bases; nucleotides outside the gene matches: 4. The CDR3 protein is CASSRGQGDYNEQFF. The CDR3 coding sequence is TGCGCCAGCAGCCGGGGACAGGGAGACTACAATGAGCAGTTCTTC.

The V gene is TRBV25-1, the J gene TRBJ2-7, with D possibly TRBD2 on 6 matching bases. Germline V CDR1 and CDR2: MGHDK, SYGVNS. The ends were cut back, 0 bases at V and 5 bases at J, with 8 bases in the middle. This CDR3 is 13 amino acids long. As DNA, the CDR3 is TGTGCCAGCAGTGAATATGGGGGGAACGAGCAGTACTTC. Translating it yields CASSEYGGNEQYF.

This clone was seen a few times. The rearrangement links TRBV5-5 to TRBJ2-7; D perhaps matches TRBD2 (6 bases). The CDR3 is made up of 14 amino acids. The germline V gene encodes CDR1 SGHKS and CDR2 YYEKEE (reference sequence). Between the trimmed V and J ends, which lost 9 bases and 3 bases, there was a span of 19 bases. The CDR3 protein is CATHTGADIYEQYF. CDR3 nucleotides: TGTGCCACCCACACGGGAGCCGACATCTACGAGCAGTACTTC.

The chain is built from TRBV5-6 and TRBJ2-1; TRBD2 matches 7 bases. With 4 bases clipped from V and 3 bases from J, the junction kept 16 bases outside the gene matches. The CDR3 is 18 residues long. From germline, CDR1 is SGHDT and CDR2 YYEEEE. The CDR3 region is CASSKKSWRETFYNEQFF. The CDR3 DNA is TGTGCCAGCAGCAAGAAGTCGTGGCGGGAGACGTTCTACAATGAGCAGTTCTTC. Looking up the rest from reference TRBV5-6 and TRBJ2-1 gives the full variable domain: DAGVTQSPTHLIKTRGQQVTLRCSPKSGHDTVSWYQQALGQGPQFIFQYYEEEERQRGNFPDRFSGHQFPNYSSELNVNALLLGDSALYLCASSKKSWRETFYNEQFFGPGTRLTVL.

V usage is TRBV5-1 and J usage is TRBJ1-2, with TRBD1 identical over 7 bases. CDR1 is SGHRS and CDR2 is YFSETQ in the germline V gene. V lost 3 bases to trimming and J lost 8 bases; unmatched junction nucleotides: 7. This CDR3 contains 13 residues. In nucleotides, the CDR3 is TGCGCCAGCAGCTCCCGCGTGACAGGGGGCTACACCTTC. Translation: CASSSRVTGGYTF. Full variable domain (remainder filled in from reference TRBV5-1 and TRBJ1-2): KAGVTQTPRYLIKTRGQQVTLSCSPISGHRSVSWYQQTPGQGLQFLFEYFSETQRNKGNFPGRFSGRQFSNSRSEMNVSTLELGDSALYLCASSSRVTGGYTFGSGTRLTVV.

Only a few counts were recorded for this clone. The chain recombines TRBV18 with TRBJ2-1, with D maybe TRBD2 (7 bases). This CDR3 spans 15 amino acids. V was pared by 3 bases and J by 3 bases, with 12 bases between. Germline CDR1 KGHSH, CDR2 LQKENI. The CDR3: CASSPGGADYNEQFF. DNA of the CDR3: TGTGCCAGCTCACCGGGGGGGGCAGACTACAATGAGCAGTTCTTC.

A few counts support this clone. V usage is TRBV19 and J usage is TRBJ1-5; no firm D call. CDR1 is LNHDA and CDR2 is SQIVND in the germline V gene (reference sequence). The V and J ends lost 4 bases and 7 bases respectively, with 8 bases between them. The CDR3 runs to 12 residues. As DNA, the CDR3 is TGTGCCAGTAGTAACATCCGCCAGCCCCAGCATTTT. Encoded protein: CASSNIRQPQHF.

The chain joins TRBV30 to TRBJ2-4; no definite D call. Germline-derived CDR1 and CDR2 are GTSNPN and SVGIG (reference sequence). V lost 0 bases to trimming and J lost 9 bases, with 9 bases between them. The CDR3 extends over 12 amino acids. CDR3 protein: CAWSVGLGIQYF. CDR3 in DNA: TGTGCCTGGAGTGTGGGCTTGGGCATTCAGTACTTC.

In this sample, this clone turned up a few times. This chain connects TRBV28 to TRBJ2-7; D unresolved. Germline values: CDR1 MDHEN, CDR2 SYDVKM. Trimming pared 2 bases from V and 0 bases from J, leaving 11 bases between. This CDR3 has 15 residues. CDR3 in amino acids: CASSLRSASSYEQYF. The CDR3 nucleotides are TGTGCCAGCAGTTTACGGAGCGCTAGCTCCTACGAGCAGTACTTC.

The chain combines TRBV28 with TRBJ1-2; weak D call: TRBD1 (6 bases). The germline V and J ends were trimmed by 6 bases and 2 bases, with 16 bases remaining between them. This CDR3 is 15 amino acids long. CDR1 and CDR2 (germline): MDHEN, SYDVKM. CDR3 amino acids: CASSPAGGLNYGYTF. Here the CDR3 DNA reads TGTGCCAGCAGCCCGGCGGGGGGGCTAAACTATGGCTACACCTTC.

The chain joins TRBV20-1 to TRBJ1-4; no definite D call. V was shortened by 6 bases and J by 5 bases, with 7 bases between the two germline ends. The CDR3 covers 11 residues. Per germline, CDR1 DFQATT and CDR2 SNEGSKA (reference sequence). The CDR3 region is CSAKENEKLFF. CDR3 in DNA: TGCAGTGCCAAGGAGAATGAAAAACTGTTTTTT.